The sequence of this TCR beta chain was determined in a study of blood T cells in healthy people across ages. In its sample, this clonotype was seen a few times. A J-beta primer mix and a sample-barcoded 5' primer were used in a second PCR of about 7 to 12 cycles. MiXCR, applied by TCRdb to the 5' RACE reads, yields one record per CDR3 protein. The sample contains over 500,000 distinct CDR3 sequences, 52% of which appear only once. From germline, CDR1 is SQVTM and CDR2 ANQGSEA. The CDR3 runs 15 residues. Trimming removed 8 bases from V and 0 bases from J, with 18 bases in between. V usage is TRBV29-1 and J usage is TRBJ2-3, with D possibly being TRBD2 (6 bases). The sequenced sample was blood. The sequence derives from a woman at least 80 years old in good health. CDR3 loop: CSIPSTGTSTDTQYF. The CDR3 DNA reads as TGCAGCATCCCTTCGACGGGGACTAGCACAGATACGCAGTATTTT.